The 20 T cell receptor beta chains below all came from one sample that was sequenced in a study of cytomegalovirus exposure and HLA in healthy donors. This PCR relied on a set of 60 Vbeta primers and 13 Jbeta primers. Data came from immunoSEQ multiplex PCR; TCRdb stores just in-frame clones and leaves some out. The repertoire has 200,000 to 250,000 clones, around 77% of them found once; the top ten carry 2.9%. The sample comprised PBMCs. The receptors originated from a woman between 25 and 40 years old in good health and CMV-seronegative.

The chain has TRBV6-4 and TRBJ2-1; the match to TRBD1 covers 9 bases. This CDR3 is built from 16 residues. After removal of 1 base from V and 10 bases from J, the junction contained 11 bases not matched to a gene. From germline, CDR1 is MRHNA and CDR2 SNTAGT. The CDR3 loop is CASSDFSGTGSGEQFF. DNA of the CDR3: TGTGCCAGCAGTGACTTTTCCGGGACAGGGTCGGGCGAGCAGTTCTTC.

DNA of the CDR3: TGTGCCAGTAGTACACGGACTAGCGGGGGGCCAGATACGCAGTATTTT. Translating it yields CASSTRTSGGPDTQYF. The chain carries TRBV19 and TRBJ2-3; 14 nucleotides agree with TRBD2. Germline V lookup: CDR1 LNHDA, CDR2 SQIVND (reference sequence). The CDR3 is 16 residues long. The ends lost 4 bases at V and 4 bases at J; junction bases unmatched: 4.

The rearrangement uses TRBV4-2 and TRBJ1-5, with 7 positions matching TRBD1. The V and J ends lost 3 bases and 10 bases, in that order; junction bases with no gene match: 6. The CDR3 sequence is 13 residues long. Germline V gene sequence: CDR1 LGHNA, CDR2 YNFKEQ. The CDR3 nucleotides are TGTGCCAGCAGCCAGCAAACAGGGGATCCCCAGCATTTT. Protein sequence: CASSQQTGDPQHF.

The rearrangement uses TRBV30 and TRBJ1-3; 7 nucleotides agree with TRBD1. V shed 7 bases and J 4 bases; nucleotides not matched to a gene: 10. CDR1 and CDR2 from the germline V gene are GTSNPN and SVGIG (reference sequence). The CDR3 runs 14 residues. The CDR3: CASTRDRDGNTIYF. CDR3 sequence (DNA): TGTGCCTCCACCCGAGACAGGGACGGAAACACCATATATTTT.

The chain combines TRBV5-4 with TRBJ2-6; 7 bases are shared with TRBD1. V dropped 3 bases and J dropped 0; count of bases not matched to a gene: 6. Per germline, CDR1 SGHNT and CDR2 YYREEE (reference sequence). The CDR3 spans 17 residues. Here the CDR3 reads CASSSPGQTSGANVLTF. Here the CDR3 DNA reads TGTGCCAGCAGCTCACCGGGACAGACCTCTGGGGCCAACGTCCTGACTTTC.

Here the CDR3 reads CASRTGGGYTF. The CDR3 DNA follows: TGTGCCAGCAGGACAGGGGGTGGCTACACCTTC. The chain carries TRBV27 and TRBJ1-2; TRBD1 agrees at 9 bases. The V and J ends lost 6 bases and 7 bases, in that order; junction bases with no gene match: 0. Germline V gene sequence: CDR1 MNHEY, CDR2 SMNVEV (reference sequence). The CDR3 has 11 amino acids.

The V call is TRBV29-1, the J call TRBJ2-3, with 13 bases lining up with TRBD2. This CDR3 comprises 15 residues. Germline V gene lookup returns CDR1 SQVTM and CDR2 ANQGSEA. Germline trimming cut 7 bases from V and 2 bases from J; bases unmatched to any gene: 6. The CDR3 protein is CSAPGTSGTTDTQYF. In nucleotides, the CDR3 is TGCAGCGCCCCCGGGACTAGCGGGACCACAGATACGCAGTATTTT.

The chain recombines TRBV19 with TRBJ1-2; 7 nucleotides match TRBD1. This CDR3 has 17 residues. The junction had 15 bases not matched to a gene; V was cut back by 6 bases and J by 2 bases. Germline V gives CDR1 LNHDA, CDR2 SQIVND (reference sequence). The CDR3 loop reads CASRAGTELYVNYGYTF. The CDR3 DNA is TGTGCCAGTAGGGCCGGGACAGAATTGTACGTGAACTATGGCTACACCTTC.

The rearrangement uses TRBV9 and TRBJ2-5, with D possibly being TRBD1 (6 bases). Germline V CDR1 and CDR2: SGDLS, YYNGEE. The CDR3 spans 14 residues. Trimming left V 4 bases short and J 2 bases short, with 12 bases between. CDR3 loop: CASSLGTTQETQYF. For the CDR3, the DNA is TGTGCCAGCAGCCTCGGGACAACACAAGAGACCCAGTACTTC.

This chain links TRBV7-7 with TRBJ2-1, with TRBD2 matching over 15 bases. This CDR3 comprises 16 residues. V shed 5 bases and J 8 bases; nucleotides not matched to a gene: 7. Per germline, CDR1 SSHAT and CDR2 FNYEAQ (reference sequence). CDR3 amino acids: CASSVGLAGGSDEQFF. The CDR3 region has the DNA TGTGCCAGCAGCGTGGGACTAGCGGGAGGATCAGATGAGCAGTTCTTC.

The chain couples TRBV7-9 to TRBJ1-1; D remains unclear. Trimming cost V 1 base and J 2 bases, with 5 bases left between them. Per the germline V gene, CDR1 is SEHNR and CDR2 is FQNEAQ (reference sequence). CDR3 size: 13 residues. The CDR3: CASSLGTNTEAFF. The CDR3 DNA reads TGTGCCAGCAGCTTAGGGACTAACACTGAAGCTTTCTTT.

This clone has only one observation. The chain has TRBV5-5 and TRBJ2-4; TRBD2 matches at 14 bases. Germline lookup yields CDR1 SGHKS and CDR2 YYEKEE (reference sequence). V lost 2 bases to trimming and J lost 6 bases; unmatched junction nucleotides: 7. The CDR3 consists of 17 residues. The CDR3 nucleotides are TGTGCCAGCAGCTTTACCGGGACTAGCGGGGGAAGAAACATTCAGTACTTC. This codes for CASSFTGTSGGRNIQYF.

The rearrangement joins TRBV4-1 to TRBJ2-7; 9 bases line up with TRBD1. CDR3 size: 14 residues. V was clipped by 4 bases and J by 3 bases; unmatched bases: 4. Germline CDR1 MGHRA, CDR2 YSYEKL. CDR3 coding DNA: TGCGCCAGCAGCCCGGACAGGGGAGACTACGAGCAGTACTTC. This encodes CASSPDRGDYEQYF.

This clone was found a few times. This chain connects TRBV2 to TRBJ2-1; 7 bases line up with TRBD2. The CDR3 has 11 residues. J was trimmed by 13 bases and V by 7 bases; bases with no gene match: 7. The germline gives CDR1 SNHLY, CDR2 FYNNEI. The CDR3 nucleotides are TGTGCCAGCAACGTGGGGGGGGGACAGTTCTTC. Its protein is CASNVGGGQFF.

The chain is built from TRBV10-1 and TRBJ1-1, with TRBD1 as a possible D gene (5 bases). Trimming removed 2 bases at V and 5 bases at J, with 18 bases between. Germline V gene data show CDR1 as WNHNN and CDR2 as SYGVQD (reference sequence). The CDR3 runs 16 residues. In DNA form, the CDR3 reads TGCGCCAGCAGTGAGAACCCCACAGGAGCTATTACTGAAGCTTTCTTT. Protein sequence: CASSENPTGAITEAFF.

The chain uses TRBV30 and TRBJ1-2, with 8 positions matching TRBD1. Germline-derived CDR1 and CDR2 are GTSNPN and SVGIG (reference sequence). V gave up 7 bases and J gave up 8 bases; unmatched junction bases: 12. CDR3 length: 13 residues. The chain's CDR3 is CALRYRDRRGYTF. In DNA form, the CDR3 reads TGTGCCTTACGATACCGGGACAGGAGGGGCTACACCTTC.

The V call is TRBV28, the J call TRBJ2-2, with 9 bases aligning to TRBD1. Germline loops: CDR1 MDHEN, CDR2 SYDVKM. Losses at the gene ends were 7 bases for V and 6 bases for J; bases not matched to a gene: 18. The CDR3 spans 18 residues. CDR3 region: CASIPGTGFSLTAGELFF. CDR3 nucleotides: TGTGCCAGCATCCCTGGGACAGGGTTTTCGTTAACGGCCGGGGAGCTGTTTTTT.

The chain employs TRBV5-1 and TRBJ1-1; the match to TRBD1 covers 10 bases. Germline-derived CDR1 and CDR2 are SGHRS and YFSETQ. V gave up 4 bases and J gave up 6 bases; unmatched junction bases: 9. This CDR3 region has 15 residues. CDR3 DNA sequence: TGCGCCAGCAGCCTTACGGGGACAGGGGTACCTGAAGCTTTCTTT. This encodes CASSLTGTGVPEAFF.

The chain uses TRBV5-4 and TRBJ1-4, with D possibly being TRBD1 (5 bases). Deletions cut 0 bases from V and 7 bases from J, with 16 bases between. The CDR3 totals 16 residues. CDR1 and CDR2 (germline): SGHNT, YYREEE (reference sequence). CDR3 in DNA: TGTGCCAGCAGCTTGGGGGGTTCAGGGTACGGTGAAAAACTGTTTTTT. Encoded protein: CASSLGGSGYGEKLFF. The full variable domain, with the rest looked up from reference TRBV5-4 and TRBJ1-4, is ETGVTQSPTHLIKTRGQQVTLRCSSQSGHNTVSWYQQALGQGPQFIFQYYREEENGRGNFPPRFSGLQFPNYSSELNVNALELDDSALYLCASSLGGSGYGEKLFFGSGTQLSVL.

This sequence joins TRBV19 and TRBJ2-7; 8 nucleotides line up with TRBD1. The J segment lost 3 bases and the V segment lost 9 bases, leaving 4 bases of the junction unmatched. Germline loops: CDR1 LNHDA, CDR2 SQIVND (reference sequence). The CDR3 has 12 residues. CDR3 residues: CASRGPFYEQYF. The CDR3 coding sequence is TGTGCCAGCAGGGGGCCTTTCTACGAGCAGTACTTC. Based on the CDR3 plus reference TRBV19 and TRBJ2-7, the full variable domain is DGGITQSPKYLFRKEGQNVTLSCEQNLNHDAMYWYRQDPGQGLRLIYYSQIVNDFQKGDIAEGYSVSREKKESFPLTVTSAQKNPTAFYLCASRGPFYEQYFGPGTRLTVT.